The entry below gives a single T cell receptor beta chain sequence along with its context. Authors' analysis steps: Amplification with reference gene primers provided the estimates of nucleated cell counts. This table comes from immunoSEQ multiplex PCR, and its TCRdb copy is limited to in-frame clones, with some not included. The V and J calls and clone size come from that table; D and trimming were worked out from the DNA. Among fewer than 200,000 clones listed, 80% were seen once. The germline V gene has CDR1 SGHTA and CDR2 FQGTGA. This CDR3 has 13 residues. Trimming pared 5 bases from V and 8 bases from J, leaving 15 bases between. The data belong to a study of blood T cell repertoires in COVID-19. On the study more broadly: Acute and convalescent COVID-19 specimens originated in the United States, Italy and Spain. PBMCs, B-cell-depleted T cells, or T cells were the source of the cDNA or gDNA that made up the material.

The chain has TRBV7-3 and TRBJ1-1; TRBD1 is a possible D gene (5 bases). The sample taken for sequencing was peripheral blood. This TCR was sampled from a man in his 60s with acute or convalescent COVID-19. CDR3 in DNA: TGTGCCAGCAGCGTCCAGGGAAATCGGGAAGCTTTCTTT. The encoded protein is CASSVQGNREAFF.